These T cell receptor beta chains were read from a single sample in a study of blood T cell repertoires in COVID-19. Profiling relied on immunoSEQ multiplex PCR, and the TCRdb table lists in-frame clones only, not all of them. The sample has 90,000 or so clones; around nine tenths are singletons. The source material was peripheral blood. The source of these receptors is a man in his 60s with COVID-19, enrolled during active disease. CDR3s include the opening cysteine and the closing phenylalanine or tryptophan. The D gene is left open where the match is weak. Clone size is not always given. Where it is, it says once, few, many or a class for expanded clones.

>once|TRBJ2-3|TRBD1|TRBV7-3
TGTGCCAGCAGCCCATCCGCAGGGGGACGTGATACGCAGTATTTT
CASSPSAGGRDTQYF
>-|TRBJ1-2|TRBD1|TRBV19
TGTGCCAGTATCCGGGACAGGGGTATTGACTATGGCTACACCTTC
CASIRDRGIDYGYTF
>-|TRBJ1-1|-|TRBV29-1
TGCAGCGTTGAAAGCCCATCCCGCGGCACAGGGCATCTGAACACTGAAGCTTTCTTT
CSVESPSRGTGHLNTEAFF
>-|TRBJ1-5|TRBD1|TRBV12-3/TRBV12-4
TGTGCCAGCAGCGGGACAGGCTCGCCCCAGCATTTT
CASSGTGSPQHF
>-|TRBJ2-7|TRBD1|TRBV6-1
TGTGCCAGCAGTGAACGACAGGGTTCCTACGAGCAGTACTTC
CASSERQGSYEQYF
>once|TRBJ1-1|TRBD1|TRBV10-2
TGCGCCAGCAGTGAGTACAGGGGCGACACTGAAGCTTTCTTT
CASSEYRGDTEAFF
>-|TRBJ1-6|-|TRBV5-1
TGCGCCAGCAGCTTGGTTCAGGGTAATTCACCCCTCCACTTT
CASSLVQGNSPLHF
>-|TRBJ2-5|TRBD2|TRBV5-4
TGTGCCAGCAGCCGTAGCGGGAGTGAGACCCAGTACTTC
CASSRSGSETQYF
>-|TRBJ1-4|TRBD1|TRBV10-1
TGCGCCAGCAGCCCGACAGGGACGGACTATGAAAAACTGTTTTTT
CASSPTGTDYEKLFF
>-|TRBJ2-2|TRBD2|TRBV3-1/TRBV3-2
TGTGCCAGCAGCCCTCCCCCCCCTGCGGGAGGTTCCGGGGAGCTGTTTTTT
CASSPPPPAGGSGELFF
>-|TRBJ1-5|TRBD1|TRBV6-2/TRBV6-3
TGTGCCAGCAGTAGAGGGACAGACAATCAGCCCCAGCATTTT
CASSRGTDNQPQHF
>-|TRBJ1-2|TRBD1|TRBV7-8
TGTGCCAGCAGCGCACGACAGGGGTTGGACTATGGCTACACCTTC
CASSARQGLDYGYTF
>-|TRBJ2-3|TRBD1|TRBV6-1
TGTGCCAGCAGTGAACCGACAGGGGGGGTAGATACGCAGTATTTT
CASSEPTGGVDTQYF
>-|TRBJ1-1|-|TRBV12-5
TGTGCTAGTGGACTCGCGTGGGGAGAATATACTGAAGCTTTCTTT
CASGLAWGEYTEAFF
>-|TRBJ2-7|-|TRBV29-1
TGCAGCGTGGAAACTAGTTACGAGCAGTACTTC
CSVETSYEQYF
>-|TRBJ1-2|TRBD1|TRBV7-2
TGTGCCAGCAGCTGGGACAGGGGGCGAGGCGGCTACACCTTC
CASSWDRGRGGYTF
>-|TRBJ2-5|-|TRBV5-6
TGTGCCAGCAGCTACCACAGGTGGAAGGAGACCCAGTACTTC
CASSYHRWKETQYF
>-|TRBJ2-1|TRBD2|TRBV7-6
TGTGCCAGCAGCTTAGGTCGCGGGGGGGCTTACAATGAGCAGTTCTTC
CASSLGRGGAYNEQFF
>-|TRBJ2-1|-|TRBV5-5
TGTGCCAGCAGCTTGGTTGGACTTTACAATGAGCAGTTCTTC
CASSLVGLYNEQFF
>-|TRBJ2-4|TRBD2|TRBV4-1
TGCGCCAGCAGCCAGAGACTAGCGGGAAACATTCAGTACTTC
CASSQRLAGNIQYF
>-|TRBJ2-7|TRBD1|TRBV11-1
TGTGCCAGCAGCCAGAGGGACAGGCCTACCTACGAGCAGTACTTC
CASSQRDRPTYEQYF
>-|TRBJ1-2|-|TRBV14
TGTGCCAGCAGCCGGTGGGCCAATGGCTACACCTTC
CASSRWANGYTF
>-|TRBJ1-5|-|TRBV15
TGTGCCACCAGCAGAGACAGACATAGCAATCAGCCCCAGCATTTT
CATSRDRHSNQPQHF
>-|TRBJ1-1|TRBD1|TRBV2
TGTGCCAGCAGGGGGACAGGGCAGGTCCCTGAAGCTTTCTTT
CASRGTGQVPEAFF
>once|TRBJ2-1|TRBD2|TRBV24-1
TGTGCCACCAGTGACCCAGAAGCGGGAGGGAGTAATGAGCAGTTCTTC
CATSDPEAGGSNEQFF
>-|TRBJ2-1|TRBD1|TRBV6-5
TGTGCCAGCAGTATACAGGGGGTCCAGCTCAATGAGCAGTTCTTC
CASSIQGVQLNEQFF
>-|TRBJ2-1|-|TRBV29-1
TGCAGCGTTGAAATCTCGGGAGTTCGCTACAATGAGCAGTTCTTC
CSVEISGVRYNEQFF
>-|TRBJ2-7|-|TRBV18
TGTGCCAGCTCACCCCGGGGTTCCTACGAGCAGTACTTC
CASSPRGSYEQYF
>-|TRBJ2-7|-|TRBV19
TGTGCCAGTAGTTCGAGGGGGTTCGTGGGAGACGAGCAGTACTTC
CASSSRGFVGDEQYF
>-|TRBJ2-5|TRBD1|TRBV10-1
TGCGCCAGCAGTGAGGGTGAGGACAGGGGGATAGGGGAGACCCAGTACTTC
CASSEGEDRGIGETQYF
>-|TRBJ2-5|-|TRBV5-1
TGCGCCAGCAGCTTTCACGGCCAAGAGACCCAGTACTTC
CASSFHGQETQYF
>-|TRBJ2-1|TRBD2|TRBV7-3
TGTGCCAGCAGCTCGTGGGGACTAGCGCCCTACAATGAGCAGTTCTTC
CASSSWGLAPYNEQFF
>-|TRBJ2-7|TRBD1|TRBV19
TGTGCCAGTAGTATAGGGACAGGGGGCCCCTACGAGCAGTACTTC
CASSIGTGGPYEQYF
>few|TRBJ2-2|-|TRBV3-1/TRBV3-2
TGTGCCAGCAGCCCACGGACAGTGAACACCGGGGAGCTGTTTTTT
CASSPRTVNTGELFF
>-|TRBJ2-3|-|TRBV18
TGTGCCAGCTCACGAGGACACGGTAGCACAGATACGCAGTATTTT
CASSRGHGSTDTQYF
>-|TRBJ2-2|-|TRBV21-1
TGTGCCAACATTGGGACAGGGGGTCCGAACACCGGGGAGCTGTTTTTT
CANIGTGGPNTGELFF
>-|TRBJ2-2|TRBD2|TRBV4-3
TGCGCCAGCAGCCAAGTTCCGAGCGGGAGGATAACCGGGGAGCTGTTTTTT
CASSQVPSGRITGELFF
>-|TRBJ1-3|-|TRBV6-5
TGTGCCAGCAGTTACTCCCAAGGGACTTCTGGAAACACCATATATTTT
CASSYSQGTSGNTIYF
>-|TRBJ2-3|TRBD1|TRBV18
TGTGCCAGCTCACCCCCGGGACAGGGCATCACAGATACGCAGTATTTT
CASSPPGQGITDTQYF
>-|TRBJ1-1|TRBD1|TRBV27
TGTGCCAGCAGTTCCCCAAGGGGGCTTATCACTGAAGCTTTCTTT
CASSSPRGLITEAFF
>-|TRBJ1-2|TRBD1|TRBV5-1
TGCGCCAGCAGCGTCGAGTTACAGGGGGCGGGTGGCTACACCTTC
CASSVELQGAGGYTF
>few|TRBJ1-2|-|TRBV10-3
TGTGCCATCAGTGACAGGGGCTATGGCTACACCTTC
CAISDRGYGYTF
>-|TRBJ2-5|-|TRBV5-6
TGTGCCAGCAGCTTGGGATCGGGGAGAGAGACCCAGTACTTC
CASSLGSGRETQYF
>-|TRBJ2-1|-|TRBV5-5
TGTGCCAGCAGCCAGAGGGGGTCCTCCTACAATGAGCAGTTCTTC
CASSQRGSSYNEQFF
>-|TRBJ1-6|-|TRBV10-2
TGCGCCAGCAGTTTTGACAGGAGTGGGGATTCACCCCTCCACTTT
CASSFDRSGDSPLHF
>-|TRBJ1-1|-|TRBV5-4
TGTGCCAGCAGCCGGGCAGTAGCGGGAGGCACTGAAGCTTTCTTT
CASSRAVAGGTEAFF
>-|TRBJ1-1|-|TRBV4-3
TGCGCCAGCAGCCAAGTCGGTTCAGGGCCAGGCACTGAAGCTTTCTTT
CASSQVGSGPGTEAFF
>-|TRBJ2-1|-|TRBV10-3
TGTGCCATCAGTGAGTCCGCGACTTCTTCCTACAATGAGCAGTTCTTC
CAISESATSSYNEQFF
>-|TRBJ1-5|TRBD1|TRBV28
TGTGCCAGCAGTTCAGACAGGGTGAATCAGCCCCAGCATTTT
CASSSDRVNQPQHF
>-|TRBJ1-2|TRBD1|TRBV7-7
TGTGCCAGCAGCTTGGACAGGGAGAATGGCTACACCTTC
CASSLDRENGYTF
>-|TRBJ2-7|-|TRBV7-8
TGTGCCAGCAGCTCCCCCGGAGCGGAAAGCTCCTACGAGCAGTACTTC
CASSSPGAESSYEQYF